This paragraph reports one T cell receptor (beta chain). Original processing methods: Estimation of nucleated cell counts was performed using reference gene primer amplification. The method was immunoSEQ multiplex PCR; TCRdb's version includes in-frame clones alone and lacks a portion of them. The D gene and trimming were derived from the DNA, and the V and J assignments and clone size from that table. The sample contains about 250,000 clones, roughly 80% of which appear only once. This sample was taken from a study of blood T cell repertoires in COVID-19. Study overall: From the United States, Italy and Spain came samples of acute and convalescent COVID-19. PBMCs, B-cell-depleted T cells, or T cells provided the cDNA or gDNA that made up the material.

The specimen sequenced was peripheral blood. This clonotype was obtained from a man older than 75 with acute or convalescent COVID-19.

The CDR3 protein is CARRQGGSPLHF. CDR3 in DNA: TGTGCCAGAAGACAGGGTGGATCACCCCTCCACTTT. The J gene is TRBJ1-6, the V gene TRBV2, with 7 bases lining up with TRBD1. The V gene's germline CDR1 is SNHLY and CDR2 FYNNEI. CDR3 size: 12 residues. J gave up 10 bases and V 9 bases, and 6 bases lay outside the gene matches.